This TCR beta chain was recovered during a study of T cells in Graves' hyperthyroidism and ophthalmopathy. Study outcomes and limitations: Appearing also in blood were most of the thyroid clonotypes expanded above 0.001.

With regard to this clonotype: Its cognate antigen is unknown.

The germline CDR1 and CDR2 sequences are SEHNR and FQNEAQ (reference sequence). The J segment lost 4 bases and the V segment lost 1 base, leaving 27 bases of the junction unmatched. The CDR3 consists of 24 residues. Amplified regions were TCR beta CDR3 sequences from RNA transcripts. First-round RT-PCR targeting the TCR CDR3 was performed with the HTBI primer set. MiXCR was run by TCRdb on the multiplex PCR reads, yielding one entry per CDR3 protein. The sample lists around 480,000 distinct CDR3 sequences; about 15% were seen once. Any patient presenting with uncontrolled infection, other autoimmune disease, pregnancy or lactation was left out. The source of the PBMCs was around 10 ml of fresh peripheral blood.

Sequencing input: blood. The chain is built from TRBV7-9 and TRBJ2-3, with TRBD2 identical over 12 bases. This TCR derives from a woman younger than 35 with Graves' hyperthyroidism. The CDR3 DNA sequence: TGTGCCAGCAGCTTAGATCCGAGACAGGGAGGACTAGCGGGATCGGGCCTATCCCCAGATACGCAGTATTTT. It is translated as CASSLDPRQGGLAGSGLSPDTQYF.